Listed below are T cell receptor beta chains from one sample, sequenced in a study of Tregs in tolerant kidney transplant recipients. Generated by immunoSEQ multiplex PCR, the TCRdb table keeps only in-frame clones and is missing some. Of about 21,000 clones detected, about 71% appear once; the ten largest clones hold 3% to 4%. The antigens for these receptors are not known. Material for sequencing was Tregs from blood cultured with allogeneic cells. Receptors originate from a human donor in good health. CDR3s include the opening cysteine and the closing phenylalanine or tryptophan. D genes are given only for firm matches. Expanded clones are given a class, and other clones once, few, many or no size at all.

J | V | size | D | CDR3 | DNA
TRBJ2-1 | TRBV19 | NA | NA | CASTVGEDTSLLEGQFF | TGTGCCAGTACGGTCGGAGAGGACACCTCCCTCCTTGAGGGGCAGTTCTTC
TRBJ2-5 | TRBV30 | few | TRBD1 | CAWDRVMETQYF | TGTGCCTGGGACAGGGTAATGGAGACCCAGTACTTC
TRBJ1-3 | TRBV5-1 | NA | NA | CASSLPDSSGNTIYF | TGCGCCAGCAGTCTACCGGACAGCTCTGGAAACACCATATATTTT
TRBJ2-2 | TRBV11-3 | NA | TRBD1 | CASSIGGQGTGELFF | TGTGCCAGCAGCATAGGGGGACAGGGGACCGGGGAGCTGTTTTTT
TRBJ2-2 | TRBV2 | NA | NA | CASSERQLSNTGELFF | TGTGCCAGCAGTGAAAGGCAGCTCTCGAACACCGGGGAGCTGTTTTTT
TRBJ1-2 | TRBV6-1 | NA | NA | CASTRLGTDYTF | TGTGCCAGCACGCGGTTGGGGACCGACTACACCTTC
TRBJ2-7 | TRBV6-5 | once | NA | CASSYPRTYEQYF | TGTGCCAGCAGTTACCCAAGGACCTACGAGCAGTACTTC
TRBJ2-7 | TRBV7-9 | NA | TRBD1 | CASSGTGTYEQYF | TGTGCCAGCAGTGGGACAGGGACCTACGAGCAGTACTTC
TRBJ2-1 | TRBV7-9 | NA | NA | CASSQSSYNEQFF | TGTGCCAGCAGCCAAAGCTCCTACAATGAGCAGTTCTTC
TRBJ2-3 | TRBV6-4 | NA | NA | CASGRTDTDTQYF | TGTGCCAGCGGTAGGACGGACACAGATACGCAGTATTTT
TRBJ2-1 | TRBV4-1 | NA | NA | CASSRSTGAYNEQFF | TGCGCCAGCAGCCGCAGTACGGGAGCCTACAATGAGCAGTTCTTC
TRBJ2-7 | TRBV30 | NA | TRBD2 | CAWKSSGTYEQYF | TGTGCCTGGAAGTCTAGCGGAACCTACGAGCAGTACTTC
TRBJ1-4 | TRBV6-5 | NA | NA | CASSIGGGVKLFF | TGTGCCAGCAGCATAGGAGGGGGGGTAAAACTGTTTTTT
TRBJ2-7 | TRBV18 | NA | TRBD1 | CASSYRGNPIHEQYF | TGTGCCAGCTCGTACAGGGGAAATCCTATCCACGAGCAGTACTTC
TRBJ1-2 | TRBV7-9 | medium-sized | TRBD1 | CASSLQTGIGYTF | TGTGCCAGCAGCCTCCAGACAGGGATCGGATACACCTTC
TRBJ1-5 | TRBV30 | NA | NA | CAWSDINSNQPQHF | TGTGCCTGGAGTGACATCAACAGCAATCAGCCCCAGCATTTT
TRBJ2-5 | TRBV5-1 | NA | NA | CASSFVQRRETQYF | TGCGCCAGCAGCTTTGTTCAGCGGAGGGAGACCCAGTACTTC
TRBJ2-7 | TRBV18 | NA | NA | CASSPPAGSYEQYF | TGTGCCAGCTCACCACCGGCGGGTTCCTACGAGCAGTACTTC
TRBJ2-7 | TRBV7-9 | NA | NA | CASSLGGWYEQYF | TGTGCCAGCAGCTTAGGGGGTTGGTACGAGCAGTACTTC
TRBJ2-2 | TRBV6-5 | NA | NA | CASSYSTGDNTGELFF | TGTGCCAGCAGTTACTCGACCGGGGATAACACCGGGGAGCTGTTTTTT
TRBJ2-7 | TRBV5-6 | NA | TRBD2 | CASSGRPAGRRELTYEQYF | TGTGCCAGCAGCGGGAGACCGGCGGGGCGGCGGGAGTTAACCTACGAGCAGTACTTC
TRBJ2-7 | TRBV7-9 | NA | NA | CASSLGGRASYEQYF | TGTGCCAGCAGCTTAGGGGGACGCGCCTCCTACGAGCAGTACTTC
TRBJ1-1 | TRBV29-1 | NA | NA | CSVREISMNTEAFF | TGCAGCGTTCGGGAGATTTCCATGAACACTGAAGCTTTCTTT
TRBJ2-7 | TRBV6-4 | NA | TRBD2 | CASSLLAGGDAAEQYF | TGTGCCAGCAGCCTACTAGCGGGAGGGGACGCAGCCGAGCAGTACTTC
TRBJ1-2 | TRBV30 | few | NA | CAWSGTGINYGYTF | TGTGCCTGGAGTGGGACGGGTATAAACTATGGCTACACCTTC
TRBJ2-7 | TRBV10-3 | NA | NA | CAISEGDKPYEQYF | TGTGCCATCAGTGAGGGGGACAAACCCTACGAGCAGTACTTC
TRBJ1-2 | TRBV30 | NA | NA | CAWSVGSSRFYGYTF | TGTGCCTGGAGTGTAGGGTCGTCGAGGTTCTATGGCTACACCTTC
TRBJ2-1 | TRBV9 | NA | NA | CASSVGGSRGPGGRNEQFF | TGTGCCAGCAGCGTAGGTGGGAGTAGGGGTCCGGGTGGTAGGAATGAGCAGTTCTTC
TRBJ2-7 | TRBV10-2 | NA | TRBD1 | CASSAGQGIRYEQYF | TGCGCCAGCAGTGCGGGACAGGGGATTCGTTACGAGCAGTACTTC
TRBJ2-7 | TRBV11-1 | NA | NA | CASSLEGTVKTYEQYF | TGTGCCAGCAGCTTGGAAGGAACAGTCAAGACCTACGAGCAGTACTTC
TRBJ1-5 | TRBV11-2 | NA | NA | CASSLEGTSNQPQHF | TGTGCCAGCAGCTTAGAGGGGACTAGCAATCAGCCCCAGCATTTT
TRBJ2-6 | TRBV5-6 | NA | NA | CASSLSGANVLTF | TGTGCCAGCAGCTTGTCCGGGGCCAACGTCCTGACTTTC
TRBJ2-1 | TRBV5-1 | few | TRBD1 | CASRPGTGGHNEQFF | TGCGCCAGCAGGCCCGGGACAGGGGGCCACAATGAGCAGTTCTTC
TRBJ1-5 | TRBV6-6 | NA | NA | CASRSDSYNQPQHF | TGTGCCAGCAGATCCGACAGTTATAATCAGCCCCAGCATTTT
TRBJ1-2 | TRBV23-1 | NA | TRBD1 | CASSRRGQGPNYGYTF | TGCGCCAGCAGCCGCCGAGGACAGGGGCCGAACTATGGCTACACCTTC
TRBJ1-1 | TRBV5-4 | once | NA | CASSLLDSSEAFF | TGTGCCAGCAGCTTGCTGGACTCGTCTGAAGCTTTCTTT
TRBJ2-1 | TRBV18 | NA | NA | CASSPSSGAGGYNEQFF | TGTGCCAGCTCACCGTCATCGGGGGCTGGGGGTTACAATGAGCAGTTCTTC
TRBJ1-1 | TRBV7-9 | few | NA | CASSLDVFGGLKNTEAFF | TGTGCCAGCAGCTTAGATGTATTTGGGGGGCTAAAGAACACTGAAGCTTTCTTT
TRBJ2-7 | TRBV5-4 | NA | NA | CASSPQTGESYEQYF | TGTGCCAGCAGCCCCCAGACAGGCGAATCCTACGAGCAGTACTTC
TRBJ1-1 | TRBV6-6 | NA | NA | CASSLRTATEAFF | TGTGCCAGCAGCTTACGGACAGCCACTGAAGCTTTCTTT
TRBJ2-1 | TRBV27 | NA | TRBD1 | CASSSRQGAGSEQFF | TGTGCCAGCAGTTCCCGACAGGGGGCAGGTAGTGAGCAGTTCTTC
TRBJ1-6 | TRBV30 | NA | NA | CAWSVQGSQRVSPLHF | TGCGCCTGGAGCGTTCAGGGGTCGCAGAGGGTTTCACCCCTCCACTTT
TRBJ1-3 | TRBV7-2 | NA | NA | CASSPQGITIYF | TGTGCCAGCAGCCCCCAGGGGATCACCATATATTTT
TRBJ1-2 | TRBV18 | NA | NA | CASSPFTQATNYGYTF | TGTGCCAGCTCACCATTTACGCAGGCAACTAACTATGGCTACACCTTC
TRBJ2-1 | TRBV15 | NA | TRBD1 | CATSSGDRGPYNEQFF | TGTGCCACCAGCAGTGGAGACAGGGGCCCCTACAATGAGCAGTTCTTC
TRBJ2-3 | TRBV5-1 | NA | NA | CASSLVEGTDTQYF | TGCGCCAGCAGCTTGGTTGAGGGGACAGATACGCAGTATTTT
TRBJ2-7 | TRBV4-1 | NA | NA | CASSQEPGTPYEQYF | TGCGCCAGCAGCCAAGAGCCGGGCACTCCCTACGAGCAGTACTTC
TRBJ2-3 | TRBV30 | NA | TRBD1 | CAWSLGQGLTQYF | TGTGCCTGGAGTTTGGGACAGGGACTTACGCAGTATTTT
TRBJ2-2 | TRBV5-1 | once | NA | CASSLDRAGRAGELFF | TGCGCCAGCAGCTTGGACCGCGCAGGAAGGGCCGGGGAGCTGTTTTTT
TRBJ1-5 | TRBV19 | few | NA | CASSATGNLINSNQPQHF | TGTGCCAGTAGCGCTACAGGAAACCTGATTAATAGCAATCAGCCCCAGCATTTT
TRBJ2-5 | TRBV30 | NA | NA | CAWSGSPGPRETQYF | TGTGCCTGGAGCGGGTCCCCAGGGCCTAGGGAGACCCAGTACTTC
TRBJ2-7 | TRBV7-8 | NA | NA | CASSLALTYWAYEQYF | TGTGCCAGCAGCTTAGCTCTCACCTACTGGGCCTACGAGCAGTACTTC
TRBJ2-7 | TRBV20-1 | NA | NA | CSARDPYEQYF | TGCAGTGCTAGAGATCCTTACGAGCAGTACTTC
TRBJ2-7 | TRBV10-3 | NA | NA | CAISDRESGLSYEQYF | TGTGCCATCAGTGACCGGGAGTCCGGACTATCCTACGAGCAGTACTTC
TRBJ2-2 | TRBV7-3 | NA | NA | CASSLLLGGELFF | TGTGCCAGCAGCCTCCTCTTAGGCGGGGAGCTGTTTTTT
TRBJ2-6 | TRBV27 | NA | NA | CASRRAPTSSGANVLTF | TGTGCCAGCAGACGGGCCCCCACTAGCTCTGGGGCCAACGTCCTGACTTTC
TRBJ1-3 | TRBV5-1 | NA | NA | CASSFSFGPFSGNTIYF | TGCGCCAGCAGCTTCAGTTTTGGACCGTTCTCTGGAAACACCATATATTTT
TRBJ2-4 | TRBV19 | NA | TRBD2 | CASSIRLAGAGGNIQYF | TGTGCCAGTAGTATACGGCTAGCGGGAGCTGGGGGGAACATTCAGTACTTC
TRBJ2-7 | TRBV2 | NA | TRBD1 | CARTGTGKNEQYF | TGTGCCAGGACAGGGACAGGGAAGAACGAGCAGTACTTC